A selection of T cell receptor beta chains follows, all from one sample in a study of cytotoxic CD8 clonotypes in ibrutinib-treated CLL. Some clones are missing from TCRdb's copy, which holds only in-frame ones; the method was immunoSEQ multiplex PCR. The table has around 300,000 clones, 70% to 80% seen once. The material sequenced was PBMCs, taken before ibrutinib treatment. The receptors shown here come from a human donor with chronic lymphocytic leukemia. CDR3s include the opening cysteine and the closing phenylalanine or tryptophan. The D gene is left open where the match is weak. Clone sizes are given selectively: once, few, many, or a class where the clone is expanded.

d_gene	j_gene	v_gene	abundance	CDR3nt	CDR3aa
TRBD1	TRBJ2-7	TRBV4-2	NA	TGTGCCAGCAGCCAACGTTGGGCAGGGGGCAGCGACGAGCAGTACTTC	CASSQRWAGGSDEQYF
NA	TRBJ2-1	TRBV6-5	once	TGTGCCAGCACCCGAGAGGGATCTGGTGAGCAGTTCTTC	CASTREGSGEQFF
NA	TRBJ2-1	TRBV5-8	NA	TGTGCCAGCAGCAACGACCCAGGGGAGAATGAGCAGTTCTTC	CASSNDPGENEQFF
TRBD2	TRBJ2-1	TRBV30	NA	TGTGCCTGGAGTGTCAGGACTAGCGCCCCAAAGGGTGAGCAGTTCTTC	CAWSVRTSAPKGEQFF
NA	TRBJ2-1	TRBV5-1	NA	TGCGCCAGCAGCTTGACGGTCGACAATGAGCAGTTCTTC	CASSLTVDNEQFF
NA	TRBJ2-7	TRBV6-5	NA	TGTGCCAGCAGGGGGGTTAGCTACGAGCAGTACTTC	CASRGVSYEQYF
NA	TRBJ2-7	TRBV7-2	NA	TGTGCCAGCACCCCAGACCCAACCTACGAGCAGTACTTC	CASTPDPTYEQYF
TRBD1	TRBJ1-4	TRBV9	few	TGTGCCAGCAGCGGGACAGGGCGCGGTGAAAAACTGTTTTTT	CASSGTGRGEKLFF
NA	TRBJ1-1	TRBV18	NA	TGTGCCAGCTCACCGTTGTCGGTTAACACTGAAGCTTTCTTT	CASSPLSVNTEAFF
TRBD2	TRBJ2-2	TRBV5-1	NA	TGCGCCAGCAGCTTATCGGGACTAGCGGGGGCCATCACCGGGGAGCTGTTTTTT	CASSLSGLAGAITGELFF
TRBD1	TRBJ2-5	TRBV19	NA	TGTGCCAGTAGTATCCCGAGGGGGCGACAGGGTTGGGAGACCCAGTACTTC	CASSIPRGRQGWETQYF
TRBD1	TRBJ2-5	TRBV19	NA	TGTGCCAGTAGCGGACAGGGGCAAGAGACCCAGTACTTC	CASSGQGQETQYF
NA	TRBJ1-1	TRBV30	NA	TGTGCCTGGATCAGGAGGAACACTGAAGCTTTCTTT	CAWIRRNTEAFF
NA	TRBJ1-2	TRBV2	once	TGTGCCAGCAGTGAAAGTCAGGGGTTATTTGGCTACACCTTC	CASSESQGLFGYTF
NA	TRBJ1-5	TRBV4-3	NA	TGCGCCAGCAGCCAAGATTCAGGAAAGAATCAGCCCCAGCATTTT	CASSQDSGKNQPQHF
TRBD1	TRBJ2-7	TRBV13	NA	TGTGCCAGCAGCTTATCAGGGGGTCGGGAGCAGTACTTC	CASSLSGGREQYF
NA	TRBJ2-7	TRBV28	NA	TGTGCCAGCAGTTCCAACGACGCGGCCAGCTCCTACGAGCAGTACTTC	CASSSNDAASSYEQYF
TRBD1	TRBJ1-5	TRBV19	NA	TGTGCCAGTAGGGCGGGACAGGGAAGGAATCAGCCCCAGCATTTT	CASRAGQGRNQPQHF
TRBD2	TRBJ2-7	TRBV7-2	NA	TGTGCCAGCAGCTCGGGACTAGCGGGGGGCTACGAGCAGTACTTC	CASSSGLAGGYEQYF
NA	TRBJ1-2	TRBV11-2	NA	TGTGCCAGCAGCCAACAGGGATCGGAAGGCTACACCTTC	CASSQQGSEGYTF
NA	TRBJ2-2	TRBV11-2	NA	TGTGCCAGTCTGAACAGGGTAACCGGGGAGCTGTTTTTT	CASLNRVTGELFF
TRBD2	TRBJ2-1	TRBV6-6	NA	TGTGCCAGCAGTTACTCCCTTGGACTAGCGAGCGATGAGCAGTTCTTC	CASSYSLGLASDEQFF
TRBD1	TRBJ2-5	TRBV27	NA	TGTGCCAGCAGGACAGGGGTCACGTACCAAGAGACCCAGTACTTC	CASRTGVTYQETQYF